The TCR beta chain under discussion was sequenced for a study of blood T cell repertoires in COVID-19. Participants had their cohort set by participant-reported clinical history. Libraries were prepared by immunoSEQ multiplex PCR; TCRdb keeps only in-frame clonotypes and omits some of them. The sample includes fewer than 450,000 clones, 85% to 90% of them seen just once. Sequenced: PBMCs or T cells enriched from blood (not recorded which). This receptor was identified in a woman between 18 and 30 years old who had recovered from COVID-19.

The chain's CDR3 is CASSLSDSPGNTIYF. CDR3 nucleotide sequence: TGCGCCAGCAGCTTAAGTGACTCCCCGGGAAACACCATATATTTT. This chain uses TRBV5-1 with TRBJ1-3; D gene ambiguous. This CDR3 has 15 amino acids. The germline V and J ends were trimmed by 2 bases and 4 bases, with 13 bases remaining between them. Germline CDR1 SGHRS, CDR2 YFSETQ. The whole variable domain, remainder taken from reference TRBV5-1 and TRBJ1-3, is KAGVTQTPRYLIKTRGQQVTLSCSPISGHRSVSWYQQTPGQGLQFLFEYFSETQRNKGNFPGRFSGRQFSNSRSEMNVSTLELGDSALYLCASSLSDSPGNTIYFGEGSWLTVV.